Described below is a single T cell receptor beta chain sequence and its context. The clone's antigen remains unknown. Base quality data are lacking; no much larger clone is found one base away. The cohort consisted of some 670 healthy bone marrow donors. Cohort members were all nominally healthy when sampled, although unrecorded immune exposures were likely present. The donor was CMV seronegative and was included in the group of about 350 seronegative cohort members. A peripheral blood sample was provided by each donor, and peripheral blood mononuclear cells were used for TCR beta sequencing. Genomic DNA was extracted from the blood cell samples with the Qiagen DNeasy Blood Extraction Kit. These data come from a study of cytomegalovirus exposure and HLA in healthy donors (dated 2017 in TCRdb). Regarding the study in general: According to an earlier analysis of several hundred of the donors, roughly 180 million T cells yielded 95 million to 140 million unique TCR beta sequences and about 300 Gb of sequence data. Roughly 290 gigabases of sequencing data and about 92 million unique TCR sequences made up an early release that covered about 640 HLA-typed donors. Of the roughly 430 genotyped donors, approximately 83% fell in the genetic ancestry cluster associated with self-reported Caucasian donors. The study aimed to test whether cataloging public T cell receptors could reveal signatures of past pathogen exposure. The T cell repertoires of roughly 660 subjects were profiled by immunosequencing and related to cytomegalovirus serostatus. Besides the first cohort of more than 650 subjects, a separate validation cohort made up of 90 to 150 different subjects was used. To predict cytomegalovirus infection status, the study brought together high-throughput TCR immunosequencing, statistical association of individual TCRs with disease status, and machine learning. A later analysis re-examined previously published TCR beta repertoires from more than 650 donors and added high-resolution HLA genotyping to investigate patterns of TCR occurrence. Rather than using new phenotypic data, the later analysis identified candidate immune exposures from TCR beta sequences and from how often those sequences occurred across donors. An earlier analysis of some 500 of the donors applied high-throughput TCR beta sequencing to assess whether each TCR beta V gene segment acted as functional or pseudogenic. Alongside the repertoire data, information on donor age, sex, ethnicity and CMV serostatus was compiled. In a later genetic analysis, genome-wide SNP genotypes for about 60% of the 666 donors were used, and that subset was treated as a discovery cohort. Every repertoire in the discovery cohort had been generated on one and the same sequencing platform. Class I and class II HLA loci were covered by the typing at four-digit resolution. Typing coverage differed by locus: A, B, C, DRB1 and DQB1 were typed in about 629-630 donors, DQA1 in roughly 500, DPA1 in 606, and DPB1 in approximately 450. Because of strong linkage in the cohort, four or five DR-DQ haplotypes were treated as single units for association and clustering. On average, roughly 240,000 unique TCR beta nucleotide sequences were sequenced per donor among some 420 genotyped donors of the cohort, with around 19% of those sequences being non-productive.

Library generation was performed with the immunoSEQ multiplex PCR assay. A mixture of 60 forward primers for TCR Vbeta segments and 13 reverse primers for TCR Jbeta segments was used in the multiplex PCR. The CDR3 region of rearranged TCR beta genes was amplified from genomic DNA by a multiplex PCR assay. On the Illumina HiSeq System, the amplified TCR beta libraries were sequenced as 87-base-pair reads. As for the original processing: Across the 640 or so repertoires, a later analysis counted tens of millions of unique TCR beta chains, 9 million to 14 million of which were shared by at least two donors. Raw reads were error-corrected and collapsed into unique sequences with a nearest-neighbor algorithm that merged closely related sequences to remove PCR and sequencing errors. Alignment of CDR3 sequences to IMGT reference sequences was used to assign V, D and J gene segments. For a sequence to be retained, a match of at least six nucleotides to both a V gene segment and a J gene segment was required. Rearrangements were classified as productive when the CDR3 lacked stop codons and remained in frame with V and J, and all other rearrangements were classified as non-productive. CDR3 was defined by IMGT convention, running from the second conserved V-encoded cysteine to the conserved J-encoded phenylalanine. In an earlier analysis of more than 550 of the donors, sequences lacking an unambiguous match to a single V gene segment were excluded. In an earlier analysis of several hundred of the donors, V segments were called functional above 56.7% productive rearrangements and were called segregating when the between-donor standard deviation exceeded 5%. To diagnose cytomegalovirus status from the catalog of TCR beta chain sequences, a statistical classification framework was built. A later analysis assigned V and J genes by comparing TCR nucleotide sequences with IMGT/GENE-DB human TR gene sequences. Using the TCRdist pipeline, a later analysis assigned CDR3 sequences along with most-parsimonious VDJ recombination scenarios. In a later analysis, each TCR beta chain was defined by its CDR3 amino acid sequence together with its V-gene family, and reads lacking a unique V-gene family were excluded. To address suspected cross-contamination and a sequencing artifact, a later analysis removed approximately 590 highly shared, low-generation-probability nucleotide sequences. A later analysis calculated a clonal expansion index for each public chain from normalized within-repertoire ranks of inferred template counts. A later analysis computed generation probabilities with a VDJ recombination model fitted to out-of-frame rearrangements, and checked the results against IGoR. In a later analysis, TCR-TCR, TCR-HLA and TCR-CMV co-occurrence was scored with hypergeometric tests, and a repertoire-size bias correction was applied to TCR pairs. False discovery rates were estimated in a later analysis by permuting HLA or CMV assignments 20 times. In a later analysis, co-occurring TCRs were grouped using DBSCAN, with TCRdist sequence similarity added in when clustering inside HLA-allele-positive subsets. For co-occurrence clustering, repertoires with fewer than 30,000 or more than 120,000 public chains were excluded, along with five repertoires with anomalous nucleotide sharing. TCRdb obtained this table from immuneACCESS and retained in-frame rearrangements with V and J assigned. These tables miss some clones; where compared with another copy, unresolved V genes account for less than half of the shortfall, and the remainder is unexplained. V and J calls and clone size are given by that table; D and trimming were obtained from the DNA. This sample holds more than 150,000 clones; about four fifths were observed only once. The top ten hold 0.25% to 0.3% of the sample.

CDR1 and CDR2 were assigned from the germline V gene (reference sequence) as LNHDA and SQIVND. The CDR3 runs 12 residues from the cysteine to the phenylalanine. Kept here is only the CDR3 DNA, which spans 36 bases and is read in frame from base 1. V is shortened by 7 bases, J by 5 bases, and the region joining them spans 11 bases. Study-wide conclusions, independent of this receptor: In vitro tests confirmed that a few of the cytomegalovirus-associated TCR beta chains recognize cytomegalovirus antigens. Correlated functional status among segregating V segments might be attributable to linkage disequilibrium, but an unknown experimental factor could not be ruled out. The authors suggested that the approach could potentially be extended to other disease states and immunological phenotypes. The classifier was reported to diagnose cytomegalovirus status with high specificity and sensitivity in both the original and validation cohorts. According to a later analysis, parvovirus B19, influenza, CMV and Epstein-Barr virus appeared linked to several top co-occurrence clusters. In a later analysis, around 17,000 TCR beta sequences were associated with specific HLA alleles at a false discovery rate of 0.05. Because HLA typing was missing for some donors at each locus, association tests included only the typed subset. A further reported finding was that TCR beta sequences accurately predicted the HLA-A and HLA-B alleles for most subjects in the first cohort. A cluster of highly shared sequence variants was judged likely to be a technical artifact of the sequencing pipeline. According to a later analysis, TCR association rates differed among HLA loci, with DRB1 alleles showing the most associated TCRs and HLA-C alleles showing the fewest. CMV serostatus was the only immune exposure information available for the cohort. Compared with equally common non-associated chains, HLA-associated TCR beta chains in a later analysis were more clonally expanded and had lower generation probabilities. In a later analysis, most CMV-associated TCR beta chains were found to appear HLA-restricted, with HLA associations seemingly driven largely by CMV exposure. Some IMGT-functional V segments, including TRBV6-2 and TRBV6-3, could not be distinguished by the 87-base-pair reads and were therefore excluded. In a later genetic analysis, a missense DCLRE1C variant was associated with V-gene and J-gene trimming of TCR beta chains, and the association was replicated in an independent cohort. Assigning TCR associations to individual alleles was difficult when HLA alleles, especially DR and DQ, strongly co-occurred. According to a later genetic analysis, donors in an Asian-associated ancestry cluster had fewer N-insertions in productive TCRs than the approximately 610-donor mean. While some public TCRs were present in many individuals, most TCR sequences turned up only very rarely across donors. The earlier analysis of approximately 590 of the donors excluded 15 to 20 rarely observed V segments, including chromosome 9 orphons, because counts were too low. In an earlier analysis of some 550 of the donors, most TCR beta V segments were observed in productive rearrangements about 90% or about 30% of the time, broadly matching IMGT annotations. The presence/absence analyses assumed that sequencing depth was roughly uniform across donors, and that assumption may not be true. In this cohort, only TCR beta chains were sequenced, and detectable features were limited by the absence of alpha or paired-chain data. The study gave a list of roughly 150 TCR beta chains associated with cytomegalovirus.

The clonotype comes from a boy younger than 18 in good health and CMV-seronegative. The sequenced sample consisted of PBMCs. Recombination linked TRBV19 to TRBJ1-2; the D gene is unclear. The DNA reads TGTGCCAGTACCAACAGTGTTTATGGCTACACCTTC. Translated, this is CASTNSVYGYTF.